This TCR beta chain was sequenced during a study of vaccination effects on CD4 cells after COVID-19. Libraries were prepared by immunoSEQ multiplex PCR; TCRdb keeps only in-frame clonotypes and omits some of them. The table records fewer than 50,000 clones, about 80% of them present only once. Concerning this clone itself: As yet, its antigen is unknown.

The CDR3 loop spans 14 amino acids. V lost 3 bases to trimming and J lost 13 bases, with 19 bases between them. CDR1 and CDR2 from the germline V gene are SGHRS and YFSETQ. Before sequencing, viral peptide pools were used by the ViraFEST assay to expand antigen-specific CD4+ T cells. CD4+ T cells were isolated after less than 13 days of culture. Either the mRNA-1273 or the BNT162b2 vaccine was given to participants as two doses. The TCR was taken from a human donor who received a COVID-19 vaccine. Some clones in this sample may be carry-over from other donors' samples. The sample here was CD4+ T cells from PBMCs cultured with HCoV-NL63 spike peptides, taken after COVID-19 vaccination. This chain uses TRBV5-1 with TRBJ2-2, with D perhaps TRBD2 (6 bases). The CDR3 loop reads CASSSRDGREVLFF. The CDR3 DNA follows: TGCGCCAGCAGCTCGCGGGACGGCAGGGAGGTGCTGTTTTTT.